Each of the 28 T cell receptor beta chains below was sequenced from the same sample in a study of cytomegalovirus exposure and HLA in healthy donors. In the PCR, 60 Vbeta and 13 Jbeta primers were used. The protocol was immunoSEQ multiplex PCR, while the TCRdb copy is restricted to in-frame clones and leaves out a portion. The table lists some 120,000 clones, roughly 70% of them singletons. Sample: PBMCs. The receptor source for this set is a woman between 18 and 29 years old in good health and CMV-seronegative.

The gene calls are TRBV30 and TRBJ1-1; a possible D gene is TRBD1 (6 bases). This CDR3 comprises 15 residues. Germline CDR1 reads GTSNPN; CDR2 reads SVGIG (reference sequence). Trimming removed 3 bases from V and 0 bases from J, with 14 bases in between. The CDR3 bases are TGTGCCTGGAGAATTAGGGGGTTGATGAACACTGAAGCTTTCTTT. Protein: CAWRIRGLMNTEAFF.

The chain carries TRBV29-1 and TRBJ1-2; D might be TRBD1 (5 bases). CDR1 is SQVTM, CDR2 ANQGSEA, per germline. The CDR3 is made up of 14 amino acids. V was clipped by 7 bases and J by 3 bases, with 18 bases between them. CDR3 region: CSGRDSSPDYGYTF. The DNA for the CDR3 is TGCAGCGGTCGTGACAGTTCCCCTGACTATGGCTACACCTTC.

The chain has TRBV4-1 and TRBJ2-7; TRBD1 agrees at 11 bases. There are 14 residues in the CDR3. Germline CDR1 is MGHRA and CDR2 is YSYEKL. Germline trimming cut 4 bases from V and 6 bases from J; bases unmatched to any gene: 5. The CDR3 DNA is TGCGCCAGCAGCCTCTCTGGGACAGGGGGCGAGCAGTACTTC. Protein product: CASSLSGTGGEQYF.

The chain couples TRBV15 to TRBJ2-5; TRBD2 might be the D (6 bases). Germline values: CDR1 LNHNV, CDR2 YYDKDF (reference sequence). The CDR3 is made up of 15 amino acids. Trimming removed 0 bases at V and 5 bases at J, with 13 bases between. The CDR3 loop reads CATSRDRAGTETQYF. The CDR3 nucleotides read TGTGCCACCAGCAGAGATCGCGCAGGGACTGAGACCCAGTACTTC.

CDR3 sequence reads: CSAVLTNYGYTF. As DNA, the CDR3 is TGCAGCGCGGTGCTGACTAACTATGGCTACACCTTC. The J gene is TRBJ1-2, the V gene TRBV29-1; D remains ambiguous. V dropped 7 bases and J dropped 0 bases, with 9 bases sitting between them. CDR1 SQVTM and CDR2 ANQGSEA come from the germline V gene. The CDR3 has 12 amino acids.

In its sample, this clone was seen once. The J gene is TRBJ2-1, the V gene TRBV6-6; TRBD2 matches at 11 bases. Unmatched junction bases numbered 3, after V lost 4 bases and J lost 7 bases. Germline V gives CDR1 MNHNY, CDR2 SVGAGI (reference sequence). This CDR3 is built from 14 residues. The CDR3 sequence: CASSLAGGNNEQFF. The CDR3, as DNA: TGTGCCAGCAGTTTAGCGGGGGGGAATAATGAGCAGTTCTTC.

The chain has TRBV7-8 and TRBJ1-5; no clear D gene. This CDR3 is built from 13 residues. CDR1 is SGHVS and CDR2 is FQNEAQ in the germline V gene. The germline V and J ends were trimmed by 0 bases and 6 bases, with 6 bases remaining between them. The CDR3 sequence is CASSLARSQPQHF. DNA of the CDR3: TGTGCCAGCAGCTTAGCGAGGTCTCAGCCCCAGCATTTT.

This clone has only a few counts. The chain carries TRBV4-1 and TRBJ2-7; perhaps TRBD2 as D (5 bases). Trimming took 0 bases from V and 0 from J, leaving 12 bases between them. The CDR3 is 16 residues long. CDR1 is MGHRA and CDR2 is YSYEKL in the germline V gene. The CDR3 sequence is CASSQDRRSPSYEQYF. The CDR3 DNA sequence: TGCGCCAGCAGCCAAGATCGGAGGAGTCCCTCCTACGAGCAGTACTTC.

This chain uses TRBV2 with TRBJ1-1; 7 nucleotides line up with TRBD1. CDR3 size: 13 residues. Trimming at V came to 6 bases and at J to 4 bases, leaving 5 bases not matched to a gene. CDR1 SNHLY and CDR2 FYNNEI come from the germline V gene. The DNA of the CDR3 is TGTGCCAGCAGGGGACAGATTTTCACTGAAGCTTTCTTT. Translation: CASRGQIFTEAFF.

A single count supports this clone. This chain uses TRBV7-2 with TRBJ2-7; tentative D call: TRBD1 (6 bases). Trimming removed 5 bases at V and 3 bases at J, with 20 bases between. Germline V lookup: CDR1 SGHTA, CDR2 FQGNSA. The CDR3 length is 16 residues. The CDR3 nucleotides are TGTGCCAGCAGCCCTACGGACAGCTCGGTCCTCTACGAGCAGTACTTC. Translated, it gives CASSPTDSSVLYEQYF.

This clone turned up a few times. V is TRBV5-4 and J is TRBJ2-7; D is uncertain. The germline CDR1 and CDR2 sequences are SGHNT and YYREEE (reference sequence). Trimming took off 0 bases at V and 3 bases at J, with 7 bases between the two ends. The CDR3 loop spans 13 amino acids. DNA for the CDR3: TGTGCCAGCAGCTTGGACATATACTACGAGCAGTACTTC. As protein: CASSLDIYYEQYF.

V is TRBV4-1 and J is TRBJ2-7, with TRBD1 matching 7 bases. CDR1 is MGHRA, CDR2 YSYEKL, per germline. J was trimmed by 3 bases and V by 1 base; bases with no gene match: 15. This CDR3 is 18 amino acids long. For the CDR3, the DNA is TGCGCCAGCAGCCAAGGGATACTAAGACAGGGCGGACACTACGAGCAGTACTTC. Translation gives CASSQGILRQGGHYEQYF.

The chain links TRBV4-2 to TRBJ1-3; D is possibly TRBD1 (6 bases). V was trimmed by 0 bases and J by 2 bases, leaving 8 bases between them. The CDR3 loop spans 15 amino acids. CDR1 and CDR2 from the germline V gene are LGHNA and YNFKEQ. CDR3 in amino acids: CASSQDAGAGNTIYF. The CDR3 region has the DNA TGTGCCAGCAGCCAAGATGCAGGGGCTGGAAACACCATATATTTT.

This sequence joins TRBV5-1 and TRBJ2-2; D is possibly TRBD2 (6 bases). Germline CDR1 reads SGHRS; CDR2 reads YFSETQ. V was clipped by 0 bases and J by 1 base, with 10 bases between them. The CDR3 extends over 16 amino acids. CDR3 sequence reads: CASSLDLGGNTGELFF. The CDR3 DNA reads as TGCGCCAGCAGCTTGGATTTGGGGGGGAACACCGGGGAGCTGTTTTTT.

V usage is TRBV6-5 and J usage is TRBJ2-2; a weak D match, TRBD1 (7 bases). Germline V gene data show CDR1 as MNHEY and CDR2 as SVGAGI. V was trimmed by 1 base and J by 1 base, leaving 10 bases between them. The CDR3 runs 16 residues. The CDR3 spells CASSYFRGENTGELFF. The CDR3 nucleotides read TGTGCCAGCAGTTACTTCAGGGGGGAGAACACCGGGGAGCTGTTTTTT.

The V gene is TRBV15, the J gene TRBJ1-2; D is uncertain. The ends were cut back, 8 bases at V and 4 bases at J, with 20 bases in the middle. Germline values: CDR1 LNHNV, CDR2 YYDKDF (reference sequence). The CDR3 is 15 residues long. Here the CDR3 reads CATYGGRSIFYGYTF. Here the CDR3 DNA reads TGTGCCACCTACGGTGGGCGCTCCATTTTCTATGGCTACACCTTC.

The J gene is TRBJ1-4, the V gene TRBV9; no reliable D call. Looked up from germline, CDR1 is SGDLS and CDR2 is YYNGEE. CDR3 length: 14 residues. The germline V and J ends were trimmed by 0 bases and 8 bases, with 11 bases remaining between them. CDR3 residues: CASSVDPGGEKLFF. CDR3 coding DNA: TGTGCCAGCAGCGTAGACCCAGGTGGGGAAAAACTGTTTTTT.

In the case of this clone: Since the CDR3 does not end with the conserved phenylalanine or tryptophan, this likely comes from a read error. This rearrangement joins TRBV6-1 to TRBJ1-3; 9 bases align to TRBD1. Germline loops: CDR1 MNHNS, CDR2 SASEGT. The J segment lost 6 bases and the V segment lost 4 bases, leaving 7 bases of the junction unmatched. CDR3 size: 15 residues. The CDR3 nucleotides read TGTGCCAGCAGTGGGCCTGGGACAGGGTTAAACACCATATATGTT. The encoded protein is CASSGPGTGLNTIYV.

The chain links TRBV10-3 to TRBJ2-5, with TRBD2 identical over 9 bases. Germline V lookup: CDR1 ENHRY, CDR2 SYGVKD. With V trimmed by 3 bases and J by 4 bases, 9 bases remained unmatched. This CDR3 has 16 amino acids. For the CDR3, the DNA is TGTGCCATCAGTGATCTTGGCGGGGGGGCCTCAGAGACCCAGTACTTC. This encodes CAISDLGGGASETQYF.

The chain employs TRBV4-2 and TRBJ2-7; perhaps TRBD1 as D (5 bases). CDR3 length: 17 residues. CDR1 and CDR2 from the germline V gene are LGHNA and YNFKEQ. V was trimmed by 1 base and J by 6 bases, leaving 22 bases between them. This CDR3 is CASSQGGGMGGRSEQYF. Here the CDR3 DNA reads TGTGCCAGCAGCCAAGGGGGCGGTATGGGCGGCAGGAGCGAGCAGTACTTC.

CDR3 residues: CASSGGQGMNTEAFF. CDR3 DNA: TGCGCCAGCAGCGGAGGACAGGGGATGAACACTGAAGCTTTCTTT. The rearrangement links TRBV5-1 to TRBJ1-1, with 9 bases that match TRBD1. The CDR3 contains 15 residues. J gave up 0 bases and V 4 bases, and 4 bases lay outside the gene matches. Germline assignment: CDR1 SGHRS and CDR2 YFSETQ.

V gene TRBV5-6 combines with J gene TRBJ2-5; TRBD1 might be the D (7 bases). The CDR3 has 15 residues. The V gene lost 4 bases and the J gene lost 4 bases, with 17 bases spanning the gap. CDR1 SGHDT and CDR2 YYEEEE come from the germline V gene. The CDR3, as DNA: TGTGCCAGCAGCGTGGGGGGACAGATCCGAGAGACCCAGTACTTC. It encodes CASSVGGQIRETQYF.

Here the CDR3 reads CASSFTPMGGSSNQPQHF. As DNA, the CDR3 is TGTGCCAGCAGCTTTACTCCGATGGGAGGATCCAGCAATCAGCCCCAGCATTTT. The chain has TRBV7-9 and TRBJ1-5; no clear D gene. V dropped 3 bases and J dropped 1 base, with 19 bases sitting between them. Germline V gene lookup returns CDR1 SEHNR and CDR2 FQNEAQ (reference sequence). The CDR3 is made up of 18 amino acids.

This CDR3 is CASSNTVRGRPEAFF. For the CDR3, the DNA is TGTGCCAGCAGTAATACGGTGCGGGGGCGGCCTGAAGCTTTCTTT. This chain joins TRBV6-6 and TRBJ1-1, with D perhaps TRBD1 (6 bases). V was shortened by 5 bases and J by 6 bases, with 19 bases between the two germline ends. Germline CDR1 is MNHNY and CDR2 is SVGAGI (reference sequence). The CDR3 covers 15 residues.

The rearrangement uses TRBV5-1 and TRBJ2-1, with 7 bases lining up with TRBD2. This CDR3 comprises 15 residues. Unmatched junction bases numbered 6, after V lost 0 bases and J lost 6 bases. Germline-derived CDR1 and CDR2 are SGHRS and YFSETQ. This CDR3 reads CASSLEVSGGNEQFF. As DNA, the CDR3 is TGCGCCAGCAGCTTGGAGGTCTCGGGGGGCAATGAGCAGTTCTTC.

The chain carries TRBV29-1 and TRBJ2-7; 10 nucleotides line up with TRBD1. Germline V lookup: CDR1 SQVTM, CDR2 ANQGSEA. CDR3 length: 15 amino acids. V trimming: 1 base; J trimming: 3 bases; junction bases outside the gene matches: 6. For the CDR3, the DNA is TGCAGCGTTGAAGGCCGGGACAGGGGAGACTACGAGCAGTACTTC. Translating gives CSVEGRDRGDYEQYF.

The chain recombines TRBV10-3 with TRBJ2-7, with D perhaps TRBD2 (7 bases). Germline loops: CDR1 ENHRY, CDR2 SYGVKD. The CDR3 covers 15 residues. The V gene lost 8 bases and the J gene lost 2 bases, with 19 bases spanning the gap. CDR3 coding DNA: TGTGCCATCGGGGTCCGGGACACTAGCGCCTACGAGCAGTACTTC. Protein product: CAIGVRDTSAYEQYF.

This clone was seen once. The chain couples TRBV18 to TRBJ1-6; D is uncertain. The CDR3 has 16 residues. The V gene's germline CDR1 is KGHSH and CDR2 LQKENI. V was trimmed by 3 bases and J by 5 bases, leaving 14 bases between them. This CDR3 is CASSPPTEGNNSPLHF. The CDR3 nucleotides read TGTGCCAGCTCACCCCCTACGGAGGGTAATAATTCACCCCTCCACTTT. The variable domain in full, completed from reference TRBV18 and TRBJ1-6, reads NAGVMQNPRHLVRRRGQEARLRCSPMKGHSHVYWYRQLPEEGLKFMVYLQKENIIDESGMPKERFSAEFPKEGPSILRIQQVVRGDSAAYFCASSPPTEGNNSPLHFGNGTRLTVT.